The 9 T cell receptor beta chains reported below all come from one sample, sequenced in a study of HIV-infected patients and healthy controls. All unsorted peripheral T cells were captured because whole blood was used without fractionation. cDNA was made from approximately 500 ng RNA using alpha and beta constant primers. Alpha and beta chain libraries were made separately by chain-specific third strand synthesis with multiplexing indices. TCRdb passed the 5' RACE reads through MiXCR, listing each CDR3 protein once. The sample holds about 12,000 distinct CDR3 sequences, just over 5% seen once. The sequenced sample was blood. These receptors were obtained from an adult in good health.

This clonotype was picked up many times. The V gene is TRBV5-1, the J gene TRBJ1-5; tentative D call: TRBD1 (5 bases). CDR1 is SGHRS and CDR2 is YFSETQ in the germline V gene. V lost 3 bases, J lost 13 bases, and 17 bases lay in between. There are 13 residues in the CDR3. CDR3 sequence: CASSSAVGQEQHF. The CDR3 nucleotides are TGCGCCAGCAGCTCTGCAGTGGGGCAGGAACAGCATTTT.

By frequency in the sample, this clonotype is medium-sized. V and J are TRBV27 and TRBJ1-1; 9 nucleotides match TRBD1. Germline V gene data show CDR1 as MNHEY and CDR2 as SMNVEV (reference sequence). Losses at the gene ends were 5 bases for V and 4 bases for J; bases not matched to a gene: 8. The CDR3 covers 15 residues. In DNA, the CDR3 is TGTGCCAGCAGTATGATACAGGGGGCGTCCACTGAAGCTTTCTTT. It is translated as CASSMIQGASTEAFF.

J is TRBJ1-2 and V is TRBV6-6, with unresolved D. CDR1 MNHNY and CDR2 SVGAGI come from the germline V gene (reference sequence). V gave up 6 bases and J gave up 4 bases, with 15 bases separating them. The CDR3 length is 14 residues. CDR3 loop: CASSLEDGAYGYTF. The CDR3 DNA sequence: TGTGCCAGCAGCCTAGAGGACGGAGCCTATGGCTACACCTTC.

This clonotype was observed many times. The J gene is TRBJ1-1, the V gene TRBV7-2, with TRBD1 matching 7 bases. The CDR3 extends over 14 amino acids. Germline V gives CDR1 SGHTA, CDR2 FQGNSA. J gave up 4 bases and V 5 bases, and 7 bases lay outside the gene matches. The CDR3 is CASSALQGSTEAFF. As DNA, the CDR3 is TGTGCCAGCAGCGCACTACAGGGGAGCACTGAAGCTTTCTTT. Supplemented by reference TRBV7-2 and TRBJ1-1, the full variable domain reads GAGVSQSPSNKVTEKGKDVELRCDPISGHTALYWYRQSLGQGLEFLIYFQGNSAPDKSGLPSDRFSAERTGGSVSTLTIQRTQQEDSAVYLCASSALQGSTEAFFGQGTRLTVV.

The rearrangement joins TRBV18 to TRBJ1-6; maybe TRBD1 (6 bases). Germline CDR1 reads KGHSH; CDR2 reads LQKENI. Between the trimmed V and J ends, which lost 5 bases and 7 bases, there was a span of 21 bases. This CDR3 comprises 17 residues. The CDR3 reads CASSSNARGTSNSPLHF. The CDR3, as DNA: TGTGCCAGCTCATCGAATGCCAGGGGAACATCGAATTCACCCCTCCACTTT.

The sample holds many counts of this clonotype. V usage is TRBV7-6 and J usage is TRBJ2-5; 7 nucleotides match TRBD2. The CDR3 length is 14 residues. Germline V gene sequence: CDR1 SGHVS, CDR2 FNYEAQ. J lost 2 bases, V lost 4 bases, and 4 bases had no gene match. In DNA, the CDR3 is TGTGCCAGCAGCTCACTAGCGCCGCAAGAGACCCAGTACTTC. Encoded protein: CASSSLAPQETQYF.

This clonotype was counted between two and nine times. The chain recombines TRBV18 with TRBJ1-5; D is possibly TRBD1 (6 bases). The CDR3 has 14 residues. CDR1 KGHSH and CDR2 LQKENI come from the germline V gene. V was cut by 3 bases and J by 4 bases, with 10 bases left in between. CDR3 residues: CASSPTGTNQPQHF. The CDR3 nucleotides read TGTGCCAGCTCACCCACCGGGACAAATCAGCCCCAGCATTTT.

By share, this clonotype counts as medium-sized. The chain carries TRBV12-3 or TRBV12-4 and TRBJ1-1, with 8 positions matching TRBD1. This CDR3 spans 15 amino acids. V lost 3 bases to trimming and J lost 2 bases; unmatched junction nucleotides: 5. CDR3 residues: CASSFPPGGNTEAFF. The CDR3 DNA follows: TGTGCCAGCAGTTTTCCCCCAGGGGGCAACACTGAAGCTTTCTTT.

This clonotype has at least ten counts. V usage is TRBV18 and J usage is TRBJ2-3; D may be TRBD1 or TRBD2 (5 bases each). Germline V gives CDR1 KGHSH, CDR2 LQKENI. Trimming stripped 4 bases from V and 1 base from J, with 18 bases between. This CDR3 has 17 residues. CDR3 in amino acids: CASSLDPWDPRTDTQYF. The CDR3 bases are TGTGCCAGCTCACTCGACCCGTGGGACCCTCGCACAGATACGCAGTATTTT.